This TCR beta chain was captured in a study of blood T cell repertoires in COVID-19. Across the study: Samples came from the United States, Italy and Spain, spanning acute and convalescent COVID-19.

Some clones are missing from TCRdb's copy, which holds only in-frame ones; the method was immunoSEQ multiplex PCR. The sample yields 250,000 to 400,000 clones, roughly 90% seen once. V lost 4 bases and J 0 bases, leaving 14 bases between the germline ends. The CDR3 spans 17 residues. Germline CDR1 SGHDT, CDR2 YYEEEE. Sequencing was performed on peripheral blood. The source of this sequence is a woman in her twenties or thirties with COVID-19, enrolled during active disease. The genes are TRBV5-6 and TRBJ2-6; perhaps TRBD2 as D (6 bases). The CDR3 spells CASSPVRRASGANVLTF. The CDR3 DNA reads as TGTGCCAGCAGCCCCGTCCGGAGGGCCTCTGGGGCCAACGTCCTGACTTTC.